This T cell receptor (beta chain) was sequenced in a study of T-cell memory formation after mild COVID-19. Study-level background: TCR clusters were largely donor specific.

TCRdb recomputed calls from the 5' RACE reads with MiXCR, one row per CDR3 protein. The sample contains a few hundred thousand distinct CDR3 sequences, roughly 15% of which appear only once. The V gene lost 0 bases and the J gene lost 8 bases, with 7 bases spanning the gap. This CDR3 has 13 residues. CDR1 SGHVS and CDR2 FQNEAQ come from the germline V gene. Specimen: PBMCs or a T cell subset sorted from them (not recorded which). The sequence came from a man between 18 and 29 years old who had mild COVID-19 (a few samples of this study predate the infection). Cell type and time point are not known. The rearrangement uses TRBV7-8 and TRBJ1-4; TRBD1 might be the D (5 bases). The CDR3 sequence: CASSLAGEEKLFF. The CDR3 bases are TGTGCCAGCAGCTTAGCGGGGGAGGAAAAACTGTTTTTT.